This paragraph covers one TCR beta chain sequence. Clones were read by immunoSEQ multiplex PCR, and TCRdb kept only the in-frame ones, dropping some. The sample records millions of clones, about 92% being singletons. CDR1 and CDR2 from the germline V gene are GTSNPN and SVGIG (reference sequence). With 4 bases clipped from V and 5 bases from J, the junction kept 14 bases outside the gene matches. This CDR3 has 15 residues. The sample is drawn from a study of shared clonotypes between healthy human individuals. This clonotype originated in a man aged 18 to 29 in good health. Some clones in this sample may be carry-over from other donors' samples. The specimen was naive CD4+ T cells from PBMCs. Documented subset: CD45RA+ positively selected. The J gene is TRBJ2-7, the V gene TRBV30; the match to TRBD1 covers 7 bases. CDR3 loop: CAWMRGPPRLDEQYF. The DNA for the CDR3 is TGTGCCTGGATGAGGGGGCCCCCCCGCCTTGACGAGCAGTACTTC.